These 10 T cell receptor beta chains originate from one sample sequenced in a study of T-cell memory formation after mild COVID-19. TCRdb independently ran MiXCR on the 5' RACE reads; one entry per CDR3 protein. The sample yields 400,000 to 500,000 distinct CDR3 sequences, around 20% seen once. The specimen sequenced was PBMCs or a T cell subset sorted from them (not recorded which). These receptors all stem from an adult woman who had mild COVID-19 (a few samples of this study predate the infection). Cell type and time point are not known.

J is TRBJ2-2 and V is TRBV20-1, with 7 bases lining up with TRBD1. J was trimmed by 4 bases and V by 0 bases; bases with no gene match: 8. The CDR3 loop spans 16 amino acids. The germline gives CDR1 DFQATT, CDR2 SNEGSKA (reference sequence). The CDR3 spells CSARDLLGQTTGELFF. The CDR3 region has the DNA TGCAGTGCTAGAGACCTTCTGGGACAGACCACCGGGGAGCTGTTTTTT.

This clonotype was seen repeatedly, ten times or more. CDR3 region: CASSPQSNQPQHF. The DNA for the CDR3 is TGTGCCAGCAGCCCACAATCCAATCAGCCCCAGCATTTT. The rearrangement joins TRBV6-1 to TRBJ1-5; D gene unclear. CDR1 is MNHNS and CDR2 is SASEGT in the germline V gene. Trimming removed 6 bases at V and 3 bases at J, with 9 bases between. The CDR3 sequence is 13 residues long.

This clonotype was seen a handful of times. The J gene is TRBJ2-3, the V gene TRBV6-6, with D perhaps assigned TRBD1 or TRBD2 (5 bases each). Between the trimmed V and J ends, which lost 6 bases and 0 bases, there was a span of 7 bases. The germline V gene has CDR1 MNHNY and CDR2 SVGAGI (reference sequence). The CDR3 contains 13 residues. CDR3 amino acids: CASRWDSTDTQYF. As DNA, the CDR3 is TGTGCCAGCAGGTGGGACAGCACAGATACGCAGTATTTT.

In this sample, this clonotype turned up a few times. The V and J genes are TRBV6-1 and TRBJ2-7; 16 bases align to TRBD2. CDR3 size: 15 residues. The ends lost 8 bases at V and 2 bases at J; junction bases unmatched: 3. Germline lookup yields CDR1 MNHNS and CDR2 SASEGT. CDR3 region: CASAGTSGGAYEQYF. The DNA of the CDR3 is TGTGCCAGCGCCGGGACTAGCGGGGGGGCCTACGAGCAGTACTTC.

This clonotype was counted between two and nine times. The chain uses TRBV6-1 and TRBJ1-5; TRBD1 might be the D (5 bases). Germline V gene lookup returns CDR1 MNHNS and CDR2 SASEGT. The V and J ends lost 4 bases and 3 bases respectively, with 7 bases between them. The CDR3 has 13 amino acids. The CDR3 here is CASSGQYNQPQHF. The CDR3 nucleotides read TGTGCCAGCAGTGGACAGTACAATCAGCCCCAGCATTTT.

This chain links TRBV5-1 with TRBJ2-7; 7 bases fit TRBD1. Germline-derived CDR1 and CDR2 are SGHRS and YFSETQ. The CDR3 runs 12 residues. V lost 1 base and J lost 5; bases outside the gene matches: 0. Written as DNA, the CDR3 is TGCGCCAGCAGCTTGCAGGGGGACGAGCAGTACTTC. Translating it yields CASSLQGDEQYF.

Many counts were recorded for this clonotype. The CDR3 bases are TGTGCCAGCAGTTTATTAGGGGGTACAGATACGCAGTATTTT. The encoded protein is CASSLLGGTDTQYF. V is TRBV12-3 or TRBV12-4 and J is TRBJ2-3; possibly TRBD1 for D (6 bases). The CDR3 sequence is 14 residues long. Trimming cost V 2 bases and J 3 bases, with 9 bases left between them.

In its sample, this clonotype was seen a few times. V is TRBV7-9 and J is TRBJ2-3; 12 bases are a match to TRBD1. Germline assignment: CDR1 SEHNR and CDR2 FQNEAQ (reference sequence). Germline trimming cut 5 bases from V and 3 bases from J; bases unmatched to any gene: 6. The CDR3 is 16 amino acids. CDR3 sequence reads: CASSPRGQGATDTQYF. DNA of the CDR3: TGTGCCAGCAGCCCGCGGGGACAGGGGGCGACAGATACGCAGTATTTT.

This clonotype has a handful of counts. The chain has TRBV7-9 and TRBJ2-3; TRBD2 aligns across 7 bases. Trimming at V came to 5 bases and at J to 0 bases, leaving 8 bases not matched to a gene. CDR3 length: 16 amino acids. Looked up from germline, CDR1 is SEHNR and CDR2 is FQNEAQ (reference sequence). CDR3 sequence reads: CASSPVSGLSTDTQYF. CDR3 sequence (DNA): TGTGCCAGCAGCCCCGTTAGCGGGCTGAGCACAGATACGCAGTATTTT.

The table lists this clonotype with a few counts. The V and J genes are TRBV12-3 or TRBV12-4 and TRBJ2-5; no clear D gene. V was clipped by 6 bases and J by 7 bases, with 9 bases between them. CDR3 length: 11 residues. The CDR3 region is CASRSAGTQYF. The CDR3 coding sequence is TGTGCCAGCAGGAGTGCAGGGACCCAGTACTTC.